The T cell receptor beta chain described here comes from a study of T cell responses to AZD1222 COVID-19 vaccine. Libraries were prepared by immunoSEQ multiplex PCR; TCRdb keeps only in-frame clonotypes and omits some of them. The data hold 75,000 to 85,000 clones, with about 80% observed a single time. Remarks on this clone: The antigen is not known.

Findings and limits, study-wide: Among vaccine-associated CD4 TCRs, coverage spanned spike, with dominance at 160-218 and 743-854. Donor demographics were predominantly white British with a female majority; clonal diversity may be underestimated.

The input for sequencing was peripheral blood, taken 28 days after the second dose of the MenACWY control vaccine. This clonotype was sampled from an adult who received the MenACWY meningococcal vaccine as a control.

The CDR3 DNA is TGCGCCAGCAGCCAAGATCGCTGGGAGACCCAGTACTTC. It encodes CASSQDRWETQYF. This chain links TRBV4-3 with TRBJ2-5; D gene unclear. Trimming shortened V by 0 bases and J by 5 bases, and 7 bases separated the two germline ends. From germline, CDR1 is LGHNA and CDR2 YSLEER. This CDR3 has 13 amino acids.